A single sample gave rise to the 24 T cell receptor beta chains below, sequenced in a study of T-cell reconstitution after alpha-beta-depleted transplantation in children. Library preparation (for TCRbeta) was performed with unique molecular identifiers. MiXCR was run by TCRdb on the PCR reads, yielding one entry per CDR3 protein. This table has just under 550,000 distinct CDR3 sequences, about a sixth appearing once. The sequencing used PBMCs from the stem cell graft donor, collected from the stem cell graft. The receptor source for this set is a human donor who donated a stem cell graft to a child with acute lymphoblastic leukemia.

This chain connects TRBV4-1 to TRBJ2-7; TRBD1 agrees at 11 bases. The germline V gene encodes CDR1 MGHRA and CDR2 YSYEKL. The V gene end was trimmed by 4 bases and the J gene end by 4 bases; junction bases not matched to a gene: 9. The CDR3 contains 16 residues. The CDR3 protein is CASSRPPGQGVYEQYF. In nucleotides, the CDR3 is TGCGCCAGCAGCCGCCCCCCGGGACAGGGGGTTTACGAGCAGTACTTC.

The CDR3 is CSARDRASASYEQYF. CDR3 nucleotide sequence: TGCAGTGCTAGAGATCGGGCTAGCGCTTCCTACGAGCAGTACTTC. V gene TRBV20-1 combines with J gene TRBJ2-7; D might be TRBD2 (6 bases). The CDR3 consists of 15 residues. Germline CDR1 DFQATT, CDR2 SNEGSKA (reference sequence). The V gene lost 0 bases and the J gene lost 1 base, with 13 bases spanning the gap.

This clonotype was seen once. The V gene is TRBV20-1, the J gene TRBJ2-3; a possible D gene is TRBD2 (6 bases). CDR1 and CDR2 (germline): DFQATT, SNEGSKA (reference sequence). The V gene lost 4 bases and the J gene lost 1 base, with 12 bases spanning the gap. The CDR3 contains 14 residues. CDR3 region: CSAMMREGTDTQYF. The CDR3 bases are TGCAGTGCTATGATGCGGGAAGGCACAGATACGCAGTATTTT.

This clonotype came up a few times. J is TRBJ1-4 and V is TRBV6-5; perhaps TRBD1 as D (5 bases). V lost 2 bases and J 3 bases, leaving 7 bases between the germline ends. This CDR3 is 14 amino acids long. CDR1 and CDR2 (germline): MNHEY, SVGAGI. In DNA, the CDR3 is TGTGCCAGCAGTTACGGCAGGGCTAATGAAAAACTGTTTTTT. This encodes CASSYGRANEKLFF.

This clonotype was counted a few times. The gene calls are TRBV5-1 and TRBJ2-7, with 8 nucleotides matching TRBD1. The CDR3 runs to 13 residues. The ends lost 4 bases at V and 5 bases at J; junction bases unmatched: 5. Germline-derived CDR1 and CDR2 are SGHRS and YFSETQ. CDR3 nucleotides: TGCGCCAGCAGCCTGACAGGGGACAACGAGCAGTACTTC. Its translation is CASSLTGDNEQYF. Drawing the rest from reference TRBV5-1 and TRBJ2-7, the complete variable domain is KAGVTQTPRYLIKTRGQQVTLSCSPISGHRSVSWYQQTPGQGLQFLFEYFSETQRNKGNFPGRFSGRQFSNSRSEMNVSTLELGDSALYLCASSLTGDNEQYFGPGTRLTVT.

As to this clonotype: A read error is possible here, since a much larger clone lies one base away. J is TRBJ1-2 and V is TRBV6-6, with 11 bases lining up with TRBD1. Germline lookup yields CDR1 MNHNY and CDR2 SVGAGI (reference sequence). V gave up 6 bases and J gave up 12 bases; unmatched junction bases: 9. The length of the CDR3 is 13 residues. DNA for the CDR3: TGTGCCAGCAGCGCGGGACAGGGGGGAGGCCACACCTTC. This codes for CASSAGQGGGHTF.

The chain joins TRBV7-8 to TRBJ2-1, with TRBD1 matching 7 bases. The ends lost 3 bases at V and 6 bases at J; junction bases unmatched: 8. The CDR3 totals 15 residues. Per germline, CDR1 SGHVS and CDR2 FQNEAQ. CDR3 DNA sequence: TGTGCCAGCAGCTTTCCCGGGACAGATCGCAATGAGCAGTTCTTC. Amino acids: CASSFPGTDRNEQFF.

This clonotype was seen a handful of times. The chain employs TRBV3-1 and TRBJ2-6; 12 nucleotides align to TRBD1. The V gene's germline CDR1 is LGHDT and CDR2 YNNKEL (reference sequence). There are 18 residues in the CDR3. The V gene end was trimmed by 4 bases and the J gene end by 4 bases; junction bases not matched to a gene: 8. The CDR3 is CASSPGQGAQRGANVLTF. In DNA form, the CDR3 reads TGTGCCAGCAGCCCGGGACAGGGGGCGCAGAGAGGGGCCAACGTCCTGACTTTC.

The gene calls are TRBV5-1 and TRBJ1-4; the D is unclear. The CDR3 totals 14 residues. Trimming left V 0 bases short and J 3 bases short, with 6 bases between. CDR1 and CDR2 (germline): SGHRS, YFSETQ. CDR3: CASSLDGSNEKLFF. CDR3 bases: TGCGCCAGCAGCTTGGACGGGTCTAATGAAAAACTGTTTTTT. Full variable domain (missing parts from reference TRBV5-1 and TRBJ1-4): KAGVTQTPRYLIKTRGQQVTLSCSPISGHRSVSWYQQTPGQGLQFLFEYFSETQRNKGNFPGRFSGRQFSNSRSEMNVSTLELGDSALYLCASSLDGSNEKLFFGSGTQLSVL.

The chain has TRBV20-1 and TRBJ2-3; 7 bases map to TRBD1. Germline values: CDR1 DFQATT, CDR2 SNEGSKA (reference sequence). The CDR3 sequence is 16 residues long. With 3 bases clipped from V and 1 base from J, the junction kept 10 bases outside the gene matches. This chain's CDR3 is CSARSDRALRTDTQYF. DNA of the CDR3: TGCAGTGCTAGGTCTGACAGGGCCCTCCGCACAGATACGCAGTATTTT.

This clonotype was seen a handful of times. This sequence joins TRBV7-9 and TRBJ1-2, with 8 bases aligning to TRBD1. V shed 5 bases and J 0 bases; nucleotides not matched to a gene: 11. CDR1 is SEHNR and CDR2 is FQNEAQ in the germline V gene (reference sequence). The CDR3 length is 17 residues. DNA for the CDR3: TGTGCCAGCAGCCCACCCGGGACAGGAGTAGCTAACTATGGCTACACCTTC. This gives the protein CASSPPGTGVANYGYTF.

The chain combines TRBV5-1 with TRBJ1-5; no reliable D call. V shed 0 bases and J shed 7 bases, with 11 bases lying between them. This CDR3 contains 14 residues. Germline CDR1 SGHRS, CDR2 YFSETQ. The CDR3 coding sequence is TGCGCCAGCAGCTTGGGGGTTGGGGTACAGCCCCAGCATTTT. Protein product: CASSLGVGVQPQHF.

This chain uses TRBV27 with TRBJ2-1; 11 bases are a match to TRBD2. The length of the CDR3 is 16 residues. CDR1 MNHEY and CDR2 SMNVEV come from the germline V gene (reference sequence). V dropped 5 bases and J dropped 5; count of bases not matched to a gene: 8. CDR3 sequence: CASSRRTSGSNNEQFF. CDR3 nucleotides: TGTGCCAGCAGTCGACGCACTAGCGGGAGTAACAATGAGCAGTTCTTC.

This clonotype showed up just a few times. The genes are TRBV6-2 or TRBV6-3 and TRBJ2-4; possible D gene TRBD1, 6 bases. The germline V gene encodes CDR1 MNHEY and CDR2 SVGEGT. The length of the CDR3 is 17 residues. Trimming shortened V by 6 bases and J by 0 bases, and 18 bases separated the two germline ends. CDR3 sequence reads: CASSPPSDRIAKNIQYF. As DNA, the CDR3 is TGTGCCAGCAGCCCTCCCTCGGACAGAATAGCCAAAAACATTCAGTACTTC.

The chain employs TRBV24-1 and TRBJ2-1, with D possibly being TRBD2 (6 bases). The CDR3 is 16 amino acids. V was shortened by 2 bases and J by 5 bases, with 15 bases between the two germline ends. Per germline, CDR1 KGHDR and CDR2 SFDVKD. CDR3 nucleotides: TGTGCCACCAGTGATTCATCGGGACTTACAAACAATGAGCAGTTCTTC. It specifies CATSDSSGLTNNEQFF.

The rearrangement links TRBV9 to TRBJ1-5; possible D gene TRBD1, 6 bases. V lost 3 bases to trimming and J lost 5 bases, with 15 bases between them. CDR3 size: 15 residues. The V gene's germline CDR1 is SGDLS and CDR2 YYNGEE. CDR3 nucleotide sequence: TGTGCCAGCAGCGCCGACCGGGACATTGATCAGCCCCAGCATTTT. It specifies CASSADRDIDQPQHF. The entire variable domain, with the rest obtained from reference TRBV9 and TRBJ1-5, is as follows: DSGVTQTPKHLITATGQRVTLRCSPRSGDLSVYWYQQSLDQGLQFLIQYYNGEERAKGNILERFSAQQFPDLHSELNLSSLELGDSALYFCASSADRDIDQPQHFGDGTRLSIL.

In this sample, this clonotype turned up a few times. This chain joins TRBV16 and TRBJ2-5; D not certain. The germline V gene has CDR1 KGHSY and CDR2 FQNENV. The CDR3 spans 15 residues. V lost 2 bases to trimming and J lost 2 bases, with 12 bases between them. CDR3 nucleotide sequence: TGTGCCAGCAGCCAAGGAACGGAGTTACAAGAGACCCAGTACTTC. Amino acids: CASSQGTELQETQYF.

The rearrangement joins TRBV6-1 to TRBJ2-5, with D tentatively TRBD1 or TRBD2 (5 bases each). Germline values: CDR1 MNHNS, CDR2 SASEGT. Trimming removed 8 bases at V and 3 bases at J, with 13 bases between. This CDR3 is 13 amino acids long. This CDR3 reads CASEGRLEETQYF. The CDR3 coding sequence is TGTGCCAGCGAGGGGCGTTTGGAAGAGACCCAGTACTTC.

The V call is TRBV5-1, the J call TRBJ2-1; tentatively, D is TRBD2 (6 bases). From germline, CDR1 is SGHRS and CDR2 YFSETQ. The V end lost 4 bases, the J end lost 4 bases, and 18 bases lay between the germline ends. The CDR3 spans 16 residues. CDR3 amino acids: CASSPTTSGVYNEQFF. DNA for the CDR3: TGCGCCAGCAGCCCCACGACCTCGGGAGTTTACAATGAGCAGTTCTTC.

This clonotype was recorded at least ten times. One junction end does not reproduce the germline sequence, and a read error may be involved. This chain links TRBV5-1 with TRBJ2-7; D perhaps matches TRBD2 (6 bases). The CDR3 is 13 amino acids. Germline CDR1 reads SGHRS; CDR2 reads YFSETQ. The CDR3 DNA reads as TGTGCCAGCAGCTTAGCGGCACCCTACGAGCAGTACTTC. Translation: CASSLAAPYEQYF.

The gene calls are TRBV5-1 and TRBJ2-1; 8 nucleotides match TRBD2. The trim removed 2 bases at V and 3 bases at J, leaving 4 bases unmatched. The CDR3 is 15 residues long. CDR1 is SGHRS and CDR2 is YFSETQ in the germline V gene. The CDR3 protein is CASSFGGGNYNEQFF. The CDR3 DNA is TGCGCCAGCAGCTTCGGCGGGGGGAACTACAATGAGCAGTTCTTC.

The chain combines TRBV5-1 with TRBJ2-6; D is unresolved. Germline V gene lookup returns CDR1 SGHRS and CDR2 YFSETQ. V was clipped by 1 base and J by 4 bases, with 9 bases between them. This CDR3 contains 15 residues. The CDR3 nucleotides read TGCGCCAGCAGCTTGAAGGAGTGGGGGGCCAACGTCCTGACTTTC. Translating gives CASSLKEWGANVLTF.

In its sample, this clonotype was seen a few times. The chain joins TRBV3-1 to TRBJ1-3; D possibly corresponds to TRBD1 (5 bases). There are 14 residues in the CDR3. CDR1 and CDR2 from the germline V gene are LGHDT and YNNKEL (reference sequence). V was pared by 9 bases and J by 8 bases, with 20 bases between. As DNA, the CDR3 is TGTGCCAGTGGGACGGCCGATCTGATGGACACCATATATTTT. Translated, it gives CASGTADLMDTIYF.

The chain links TRBV10-3 to TRBJ2-7; TRBD1 is a possible D gene (6 bases). Germline CDR1 and CDR2: ENHRY and SYGVKD. Trimming cost V 7 bases and J 6 bases, with 13 bases left between them. The CDR3 runs 12 residues. This CDR3 is CAIKQGPSEQYF. DNA for the CDR3: TGTGCCATCAAGCAGGGGCCGAGCGAGCAGTACTTC.